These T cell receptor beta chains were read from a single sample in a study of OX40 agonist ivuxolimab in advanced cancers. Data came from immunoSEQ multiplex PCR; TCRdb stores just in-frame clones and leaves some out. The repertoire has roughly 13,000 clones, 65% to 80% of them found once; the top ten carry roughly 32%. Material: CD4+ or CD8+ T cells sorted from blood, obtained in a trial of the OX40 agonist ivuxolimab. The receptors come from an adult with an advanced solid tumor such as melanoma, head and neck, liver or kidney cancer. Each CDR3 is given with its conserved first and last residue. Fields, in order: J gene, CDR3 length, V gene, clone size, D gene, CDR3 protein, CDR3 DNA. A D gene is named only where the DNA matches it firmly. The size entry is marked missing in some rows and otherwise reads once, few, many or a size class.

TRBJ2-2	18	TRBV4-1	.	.	CASSPTRGWVGNTGELFF	TGCGCCAGCAGCCCTACACGGGGGTGGGTAGGGAACACCGGGGAGCTGTTTTTT
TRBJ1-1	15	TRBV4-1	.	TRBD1	CASSQDPGGNTEAFF	TGCGCCAGCAGCCAAGATCCAGGGGGTAACACTGAAGCTTTCTTT
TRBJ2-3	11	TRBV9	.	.	CASSVDDTQYF	TGTGCCAGCAGCGTAGACGATACGCAGTATTTT
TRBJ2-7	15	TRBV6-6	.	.	CASSYEQGVVYEQYF	TGTGCCAGCAGTTACGAACAGGGAGTGGTCTACGAGCAGTACTTC
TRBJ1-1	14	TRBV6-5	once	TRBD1	CASSSHVTGVEAFF	TGTGCCAGCAGTTCCCATGTGACAGGGGTTGAAGCTTTCTTT
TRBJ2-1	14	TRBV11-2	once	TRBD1	CASSDRDRDNEQFF	TGTGCCAGCAGCGACCGGGACAGGGACAATGAGCAGTTCTTC
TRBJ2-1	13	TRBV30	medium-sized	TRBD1	CAGMRTGGNEQFF	TGTGCCGGGATGAGGACAGGGGGCAATGAGCAGTTCTTC
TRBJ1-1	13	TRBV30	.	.	CAWTTGTDTEAFF	TGTGCCTGGACCACGGGGACTGACACTGAAGCTTTCTTT
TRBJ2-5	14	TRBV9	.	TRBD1	CASSEQGSRETQYF	TGTGCCAGCAGCGAACAGGGGTCCCGAGAGACCCAGTACTTC
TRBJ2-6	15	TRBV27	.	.	CASSLAFSGANVLTF	TGTGCCAGCAGTTTGGCATTCTCTGGGGCCAACGTCCTGACTTTC
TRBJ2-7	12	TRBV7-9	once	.	CASSLPPYEQYF	TGTGCCAGCAGCCTGCCTCCTTACGAGCAGTACTTC
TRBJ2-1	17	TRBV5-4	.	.	CASTPTGPFSSYNEQFF	TGTGCCAGCACGCCCACAGGCCCCTTTAGCTCCTACAATGAGCAGTTCTTC
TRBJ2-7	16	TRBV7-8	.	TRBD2	CASSLLAGAPRNEQYF	TGTGCCAGCAGCTTACTAGCGGGAGCCCCAAGGAACGAGCAGTACTTC
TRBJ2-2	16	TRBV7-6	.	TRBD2	CASSLGGTSVTGELFF	TGTGCCAGCAGCTTAGGGGGCACTAGCGTCACCGGGGAGCTGTTTTTT
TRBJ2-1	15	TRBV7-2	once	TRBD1	CASSPTGGRLDEQFF	TGTGCCAGCAGCCCCACAGGGGGCAGGTTGGATGAGCAGTTCTTC
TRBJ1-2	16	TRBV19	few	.	CATFFPGAPNNYGYTF	TGTGCCACCTTTTTTCCGGGAGCCCCTAATAACTATGGCTACACCTTC
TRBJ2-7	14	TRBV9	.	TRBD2	CASSTGTSGYEQYF	TGTGCCAGCAGCACCGGGACTAGCGGCTACGAGCAGTACTTC
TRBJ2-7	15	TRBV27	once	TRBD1	CASSFLGTGGDEQYF	TGTGCCAGCAGTTTCCTCGGGACAGGAGGGGACGAGCAGTACTTC
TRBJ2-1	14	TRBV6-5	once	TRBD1	CASSGTGVYNEQFF	TGTGCCAGCAGTGGGACAGGGGTATACAATGAGCAGTTCTTC
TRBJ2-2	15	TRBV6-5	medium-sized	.	CASNAGQINTGELFF	TGTGCCAGCAATGCGGGACAGATTAACACCGGGGAGCTGTTTTTT
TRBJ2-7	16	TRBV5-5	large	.	CASSLVFPGTDYEQYF	TGTGCCAGCAGCTTGGTGTTTCCCGGGACGGACTACGAGCAGTACTTC
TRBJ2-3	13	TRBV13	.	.	CASLGPSTDTQYF	TGTGCCAGCCTTGGACCTTCCACAGATACGCAGTATTTT
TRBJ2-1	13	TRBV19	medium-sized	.	CASSIGDHNEQFF	TGTGCCAGTAGTATTGGCGACCACAATGAGCAGTTCTTC
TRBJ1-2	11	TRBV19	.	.	CASSLAYGYTF	TGTGCCAGTAGCCTCGCGTATGGCTACACCTTC
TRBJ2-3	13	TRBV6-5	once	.	CATGDTYTDTQYF	TGTGCCACCGGGGACACCTACACAGATACGCAGTATTTT
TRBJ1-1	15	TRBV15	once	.	CATSRVGWGAIEAFF	TGTGCCACCAGCAGAGTTGGATGGGGGGCCATTGAAGCTTTCTTT
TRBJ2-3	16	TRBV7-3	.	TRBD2	CASSPLAGLSTDTQYF	TGTGCCAGCAGCCCACTAGCGGGACTAAGCACAGATACGCAGTATTTT
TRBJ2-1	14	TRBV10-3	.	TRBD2	CAISEPGLVNEQFF	TGTGCCATCAGTGAACCGGGACTAGTCAATGAGCAGTTCTTC
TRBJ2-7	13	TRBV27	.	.	CASRLITNYEQYF	TGTGCCAGCAGACTGATCACCAACTACGAGCAGTACTTC
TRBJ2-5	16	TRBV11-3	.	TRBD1	CASSDRGKGYQETQYF	TGTGCCAGCAGTGACAGGGGGAAGGGGTACCAAGAGACCCAGTACTTC
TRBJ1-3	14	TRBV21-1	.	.	CASLTDRAGNTIYF	TGTGCCAGCCTAACTGACAGGGCTGGAAACACCATATATTTT